This is a list of T cell receptor beta chains from one sample in a study of OX40 agonist ivuxolimab in advanced cancers. Generated by immunoSEQ multiplex PCR, the TCRdb table keeps only in-frame clones and is missing some. The sample carries 41,000 or so clones, approximately 80% recorded once. Sequencing was performed on CD4+ or CD8+ T cells sorted from blood, taken in a trial of the OX40 agonist ivuxolimab. The source of these receptors is an adult with an advanced solid tumor such as melanoma, head and neck, liver or kidney cancer. Each CDR3 is given with its conserved first and last residue. D genes are given only for firm matches. The size of a clone is reported for some rows only, either as once, few or many, or as a class for expanded clones.

size: -
J: TRBJ1-1
V: TRBV18
D: TRBD1
DNA: TGTGCCAGCTCACCCGGGACAGGGGGGTCTGAAGCTTTCTTT
CDR3: CASSPGTGGSEAFF

size: -
J: TRBJ2-2
V: TRBV28
D: -
DNA: TGTGCCAGCAGTTTGGGTACCGGGGAGCTGTTTTTT
CDR3: CASSLGTGELFF

size: -
J: TRBJ1-1
V: TRBV7-8
D: -
DNA: TGTGCCAGCAGCCGGGGACAGAACACTGAAGCTTTCTTT
CDR3: CASSRGQNTEAFF

size: -
J: TRBJ2-7
V: TRBV19
D: -
DNA: TGTGCCAGTAGTATTAACCCGGTGTGGGCAAACGAGCAGTACTTC
CDR3: CASSINPVWANEQYF

size: -
J: TRBJ2-7
V: TRBV7-8
D: TRBD2
DNA: TGTGCCAGCAGCAAGCCGTCCGGGGGGTTGGGGTACGAGCAGTACTTC
CDR3: CASSKPSGGLGYEQYF

size: once
J: TRBJ2-3
V: TRBV5-6
D: TRBD1
DNA: TGTGCCAGCAGCCAGGACAGGGGGCCGGGAGATACGCAGTATTTT
CDR3: CASSQDRGPGDTQYF

size: -
J: TRBJ2-3
V: TRBV9
D: -
DNA: TGTGCCAGCACCACCACCGGGACTGGCACAGATACGCAGTATTTT
CDR3: CASTTTGTGTDTQYF

size: -
J: TRBJ1-2
V: TRBV18
D: TRBD1
DNA: TGTGCCAGCTCACCCTTAGGGGGCCCAATTAACTATGGCTACACCTTC
CDR3: CASSPLGGPINYGYTF

size: -
J: TRBJ1-2
V: TRBV28
D: -
DNA: TGTGCCAGCAGCCGGGACACCAACTATGGCTACACCTTC
CDR3: CASSRDTNYGYTF

size: once
J: TRBJ2-2
V: TRBV10-3
D: -
DNA: TGTGCCATCAGTGAGTCAGACTACATACTCAACACCGGGGAGCTGTTTTTT
CDR3: CAISESDYILNTGELFF

size: -
J: TRBJ2-1
V: TRBV11-3
D: -
DNA: TGTGCCAGCAGCTTAGGGAACGACAATGAGCAGTTCTTC
CDR3: CASSLGNDNEQFF

size: -
J: TRBJ1-2
V: TRBV20-1
D: -
DNA: TGCAGTTTAGGGGAATTCTATGGCTACACCTTC
CDR3: CSLGEFYGYTF

size: -
J: TRBJ2-3
V: TRBV7-2
D: TRBD2
DNA: TGTGCCAGCAGCTTTAAGAGCGGGAGAGGTGCAGATACGCAGTATTTT
CDR3: CASSFKSGRGADTQYF

size: -
J: TRBJ1-2
V: TRBV7-2
D: -
DNA: TGTGCCAGCACCAAAGGGGGTCAGGGAGGCTACACCTTC
CDR3: CASTKGGQGGYTF

size: -
J: TRBJ1-5
V: TRBV28
D: -
DNA: TGTGCCAGCAGGTTAGGGGATCAGCCCCAGCATTTT
CDR3: CASRLGDQPQHF

size: -
J: TRBJ1-4
V: TRBV30
D: TRBD1
DNA: TGTGCCTGGAGTTTGGAAGGGGGCGTCAATGAAAAACTGTTTTTT
CDR3: CAWSLEGGVNEKLFF

size: -
J: TRBJ2-5
V: TRBV4-1
D: -
DNA: TGCGCCAGCAGCCAAGATCTAGGGCTCAAAGAGACCCAGTACTTC
CDR3: CASSQDLGLKETQYF

size: -
J: TRBJ2-2
V: TRBV6-1
D: TRBD2
DNA: TGTGCCAGCAGTGCCCGTGGGGGGGCGAACACCGGGGAGCTGTTTTTT
CDR3: CASSARGGANTGELFF

size: -
J: TRBJ2-7
V: TRBV19
D: TRBD2
DNA: TGTGCCAGTAGTATCACTAGCGGTTCGTACGAGCAGTACTTC
CDR3: CASSITSGSYEQYF

size: -
J: TRBJ2-3
V: TRBV14
D: -
DNA: TGTGCCAGCAGCCAAGAGTGGGGCCACCCCCGGTCAGATACGCAGTATTTT
CDR3: CASSQEWGHPRSDTQYF

size: -
J: TRBJ1-5
V: TRBV15
D: -
DNA: TGTGCCACCAGCAGAGATTTAGGCCTCCACGGGAGGAGCAATCAGCCCCAGCATTTT
CDR3: CATSRDLGLHGRSNQPQHF

size: -
J: TRBJ1-5
V: TRBV28
D: -
DNA: TGTGCCAGCAGCGGGACATCGGGATATCAGCCCCAGCATTTT
CDR3: CASSGTSGYQPQHF

size: few
J: TRBJ1-1
V: TRBV20-1
D: -
DNA: TGCAGTGCTTCTGACAGCACTGAAGCTTTCTTT
CDR3: CSASDSTEAFF

size: -
J: TRBJ1-2
V: TRBV4-3
D: -
DNA: TGCGCCAGCAGCCAAGCTCTCACGCAGGGGCGGAGGGGCTACACCTTC
CDR3: CASSQALTQGRRGYTF

size: -
J: TRBJ2-1
V: TRBV28
D: TRBD2
DNA: TGTGCCAGCAGTTTACCGGGACTAGCGGGAACATTGCCCAGGAATGAGCAGTTCTTC
CDR3: CASSLPGLAGTLPRNEQFF

size: -
J: TRBJ2-7
V: TRBV19
D: TRBD1
DNA: TGTGCCAGTAGTATCGGTCGAGGGGGCGCATCCTACGAGCAGTACTTC
CDR3: CASSIGRGGASYEQYF

size: -
J: TRBJ2-1
V: TRBV19
D: TRBD2
DNA: TGTGCCAGTAGTATACTGCGGACTAGCGGGAGTAATGAGCAGTTCTTC
CDR3: CASSILRTSGSNEQFF

size: -
J: TRBJ1-1
V: TRBV18
D: -
DNA: TGTGCCAGCTCACCGGGACTGAACACTGAAGCTTTCTTT
CDR3: CASSPGLNTEAFF

size: -
J: TRBJ2-1
V: TRBV2
D: TRBD2
DNA: TGTGCCAGCAGTTTCTCCCAGCGGGACTACAATGAGCAGTTCTTC
CDR3: CASSFSQRDYNEQFF

size: -
J: TRBJ1-4
V: TRBV4-1
D: -
DNA: TGCGCCAGCAGCCAAGACTTTCACAGGACGGCCTTACCAGGGGAGGATGAAAAACTGTTTTTT
CDR3: CASSQDFHRTALPGEDEKLFF

size: -
J: TRBJ1-2
V: TRBV29-1
D: -
DNA: TGCAGCGTTGACTGGGGAAGTGGCTACACCTTC
CDR3: CSVDWGSGYTF

size: medium-sized
J: TRBJ2-3
V: TRBV18
D: -
DNA: TGTGCCAGCTCACCAAGGGATGATACGCAGTATTTT
CDR3: CASSPRDDTQYF

size: -
J: TRBJ2-1
V: TRBV10-1
D: TRBD2
DNA: TGCGCCAGCAGTGTTGGGCTAGCGGGAGATGGTGAGCAGTTCTTC
CDR3: CASSVGLAGDGEQFF

size: -
J: TRBJ1-1
V: TRBV15
D: -
DNA: TGTGCCACCAGCAGAGAAGGGAACACTGAAGCTTTCTTT
CDR3: CATSREGNTEAFF

size: -
J: TRBJ1-1
V: TRBV18
D: -
DNA: TGTGCCAGCTCCTTCGACGGACGGGACACTGAAGCTTTCTTT
CDR3: CASSFDGRDTEAFF

size: -
J: TRBJ2-2
V: TRBV30
D: -
DNA: TGTGCCTGGGCTGGGGCCGGGGAGCTGTTTTTT
CDR3: CAWAGAGELFF

size: -
J: TRBJ1-6
V: TRBV6-1
D: TRBD1
DNA: TGTGCCAGCAGGGTATCAGGACAGGGGAATTCACCCCTCCACTTT
CDR3: CASRVSGQGNSPLHF

size: -
J: TRBJ2-5
V: TRBV28
D: -
DNA: TGTGCCAGCACTCCTCCCGGGACTTCGTACCAAGAGACCCAGTACTTC
CDR3: CASTPPGTSYQETQYF

size: -
J: TRBJ1-5
V: TRBV5-1
D: TRBD1
DNA: TGCGCCAGCAGCCCGGAGGGACAGGGCGTTGGTCGCAATCAGCCCCAGCATTTT
CDR3: CASSPEGQGVGRNQPQHF

size: -
J: TRBJ2-5
V: TRBV6-1
D: TRBD2
DNA: TGTGCCAGCAGTGAAGCAGCGCTAGCGGGGACCGGGGAGACCCAGTACTTC
CDR3: CASSEAALAGTGETQYF

size: -
J: TRBJ1-1
V: TRBV18
D: -
DNA: TGTGCCAGCTCACCGGGAGGCGCGTACACTGAAGCTTTCTTT
CDR3: CASSPGGAYTEAFF

size: few
J: TRBJ2-6
V: TRBV7-2
D: -
DNA: TGTGCCAGCGCGACCGGGCGCTCTGGGGCCAACGTCCTGACTTTC
CDR3: CASATGRSGANVLTF

size: -
J: TRBJ1-1
V: TRBV5-4
D: -
DNA: TGTGCCAGCAGCTTGGCCAGGGGAACCAACACTGAAGCTTTCTTT
CDR3: CASSLARGTNTEAFF

size: -
J: TRBJ2-7
V: TRBV6-1
D: TRBD2
DNA: TGTGCCAGCAGTGTATCTCCGGGACTAGCGGGAGCCCGGGGGTCCTACGAGCAGTACTTC
CDR3: CASSVSPGLAGARGSYEQYF

size: -
J: TRBJ2-2
V: TRBV11-2
D: -
DNA: TGTGCCAGCAGCTGGTCCGGCGGGGAAAGGGGGGAGCTGTTTTTT
CDR3: CASSWSGGERGELFF

size: -
J: TRBJ1-5
V: TRBV7-9
D: -
DNA: TGTGCCAGCAGCTTGACCAATCAGCCCCAGCATTTT
CDR3: CASSLTNQPQHF

size: -
J: TRBJ2-7
V: TRBV7-9
D: -
DNA: TGTGCCAGCAGCTTCGGACAGAACTACGAGCAGTACTTC
CDR3: CASSFGQNYEQYF

size: -
J: TRBJ2-1
V: TRBV6-1
D: -
DNA: TGTGCCAGCACCCTTTATGCGGATGAGCAGTTCTTC
CDR3: CASTLYADEQFF

size: -
J: TRBJ1-5
V: TRBV9
D: -
DNA: TGTGCCAGCAGCGTAGCCCATCTACAGGGTCTCGGAGGCAATCAGCCCCAGCATTTT
CDR3: CASSVAHLQGLGGNQPQHF

size: -
J: TRBJ2-1
V: TRBV6-1
D: TRBD1
DNA: TGTGCCAGCACTGTGGCAGGGGGCTACAATGAGCAGTTCTTC
CDR3: CASTVAGGYNEQFF

size: -
J: TRBJ2-5
V: TRBV10-2
D: TRBD2
DNA: TGCGCCAGCAGTGCCTTTAGCGGGTTGGAGACCCAGTACTTC
CDR3: CASSAFSGLETQYF